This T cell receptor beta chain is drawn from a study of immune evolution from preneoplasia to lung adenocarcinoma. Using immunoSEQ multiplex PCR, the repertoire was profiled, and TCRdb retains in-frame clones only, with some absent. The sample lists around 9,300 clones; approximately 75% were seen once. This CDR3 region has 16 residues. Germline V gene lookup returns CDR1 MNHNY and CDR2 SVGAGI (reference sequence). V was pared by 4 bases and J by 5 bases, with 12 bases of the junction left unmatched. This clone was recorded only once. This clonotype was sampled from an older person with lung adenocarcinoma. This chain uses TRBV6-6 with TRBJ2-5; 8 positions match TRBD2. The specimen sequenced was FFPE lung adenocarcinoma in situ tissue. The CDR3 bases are TGTGCCAGCAGTTTCTCCTTAGGGACTAGGGGTGAGACCCAGTACTTC. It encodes CASSFSLGTRGETQYF.